This TCR beta chain is from a study of early T cells in non-severe SARS-CoV-2 infection. cDNA molecules, individually, were tagged with unique molecular identifiers. One entry per CDR3 protein, called by TCRdb with MiXCR from the 5' RACE reads. The sample records roughly 51,000 distinct CDR3 sequences, 11% being singletons. This clonotype was counted only a few times. V lost 3 bases to trimming and J lost 3 bases; unmatched junction nucleotides: 6. The length of the CDR3 is 14 residues. Germline assignment: CDR1 SQVTM and CDR2 ANQGSEA. The clonotype was recovered from an adult who was a healthcare worker with PCR-confirmed SARS-CoV-2 infection or an uninfected control (not recorded which). Input material: whole blood. The chain couples TRBV29-1 to TRBJ1-1; 8 bases line up with TRBD1. The CDR3 region has the DNA TGCAGCGTTGATATGCGGACAGGGCACACTGAAGCTTTCTTT. Amino acids: CSVDMRTGHTEAFF.